This TCR beta chain was sequenced in a study of blood T cell repertoires in COVID-19. Across the whole study: T cells, B-cell-depleted T cells, or PBMCs supplied cDNA or gDNA.

Under the authors' procedure: Amplification of reference gene primers was used by the study to estimate nucleated cell counts. TCRdb's table, derived via immunoSEQ multiplex PCR, lists solely in-frame clones and lacks some. The V and J calls and the clone size are those of that table, but D and trimming were determined from the DNA. The data hold just over 95,000 clones, with approximately 82% observed a single time. This CDR3 contains 14 residues. Between the trimmed V and J ends, which lost 1 base and 5 bases, there was a span of 9 bases. Germline V gene lookup returns CDR1 MNHEY and CDR2 SVGEGT. The sequence came from a man aged 60 to 69 with acute or convalescent COVID-19. The specimen was peripheral blood. The chain couples TRBV6-2 or TRBV6-3 to TRBJ1-5; D ambiguous. The CDR3 DNA is TGTGCCAGCAGTTACTTGGACTCCGATCAGCCCCAGCATTTT. Protein product: CASSYLDSDQPQHF.